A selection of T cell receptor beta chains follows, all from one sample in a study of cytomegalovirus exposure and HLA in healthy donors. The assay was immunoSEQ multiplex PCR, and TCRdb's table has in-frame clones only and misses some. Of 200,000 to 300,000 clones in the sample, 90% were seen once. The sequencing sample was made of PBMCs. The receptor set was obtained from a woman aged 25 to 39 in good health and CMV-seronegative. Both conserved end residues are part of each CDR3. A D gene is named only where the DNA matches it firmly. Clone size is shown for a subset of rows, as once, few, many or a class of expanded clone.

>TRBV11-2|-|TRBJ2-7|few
CASSSSGLEQYF
TGTGCCAGCAGCTCTTCCGGCTTAGAGCAGTACTTC
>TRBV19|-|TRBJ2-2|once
CASHLGTNTGELFF
TGTGCCAGCCACTTAGGGACGAACACCGGGGAGCTGTTTTTT
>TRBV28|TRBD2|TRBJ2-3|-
CASGLSGRGSADTQYF
TGTGCCAGCGGTCTTAGCGGGAGGGGGAGCGCAGATACGCAGTATTTT
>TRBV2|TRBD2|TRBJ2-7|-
CASSWTSGSSFLSYEQYF
TGTGCCAGCAGTTGGACTAGCGGGAGTTCATTCCTCTCCTACGAGCAGTACTTC
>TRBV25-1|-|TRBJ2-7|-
CASSGSSYEQYF
TGTGCCAGCAGTGGGAGCTCCTACGAGCAGTACTTC
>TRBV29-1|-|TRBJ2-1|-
CSVSGLPLMGNEQFF
TGCAGCGTATCGGGACTCCCGTTGATGGGGAATGAGCAGTTCTTC
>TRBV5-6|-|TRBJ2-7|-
CASSSSPGASEQYF
TGTGCCAGCAGCTCCTCCCCGGGGGCGAGCGAGCAGTACTTC
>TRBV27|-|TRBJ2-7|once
CASSLSRDYEQYF
TGTGCCAGCAGTTTGTCAAGGGACTACGAGCAGTACTTC
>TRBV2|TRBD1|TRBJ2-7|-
CASTPGQGNYEQYF
TGTGCCAGCACGCCGGGACAGGGAAACTACGAGCAGTACTTC
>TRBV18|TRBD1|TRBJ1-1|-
CASSPTGVGNTEAFF
TGTGCCAGCTCACCAACAGGGGTGGGGAACACTGAAGCTTTCTTT
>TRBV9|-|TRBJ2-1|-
CASSVGPVNEQFF
TGTGCCAGCAGCGTGGGACCGGTCAATGAGCAGTTCTTC
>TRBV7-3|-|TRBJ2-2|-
CASSLQGTNTGELFF
TGTGCCAGCAGCTTACAGGGGACGAACACCGGGGAGCTGTTTTTT
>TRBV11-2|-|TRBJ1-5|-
CASSLGLGNQPQHF
TGTGCCAGCAGCTTAGGCCTGGGCAATCAGCCCCAGCATTTT
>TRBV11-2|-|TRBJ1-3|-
CASSLDRIGGTGNTIYF
TGTGCCAGCAGCTTAGATAGAATCGGGGGCACTGGAAACACCATATATTTT
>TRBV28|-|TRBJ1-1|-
CASSRPGNTEAFF
TGTGCCAGCAGCCGGCCAGGGAACACTGAAGCTTTCTTT
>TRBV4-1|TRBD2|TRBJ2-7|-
CASSQEGLAGSSYEQYF
TGCGCCAGCAGCCAAGAAGGACTAGCGGGAAGCTCCTACGAGCAGTACTTC
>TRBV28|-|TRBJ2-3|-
CASSLEVRFTDTQYF
TGTGCCAGCAGTTTAGAGGTCCGCTTTACTGATACGCAGTATTTT
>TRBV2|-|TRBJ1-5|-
CASSVGPEHQPQHF
TGTGCCAGCAGTGTTGGCCCCGAACATCAGCCCCAGCATTTT